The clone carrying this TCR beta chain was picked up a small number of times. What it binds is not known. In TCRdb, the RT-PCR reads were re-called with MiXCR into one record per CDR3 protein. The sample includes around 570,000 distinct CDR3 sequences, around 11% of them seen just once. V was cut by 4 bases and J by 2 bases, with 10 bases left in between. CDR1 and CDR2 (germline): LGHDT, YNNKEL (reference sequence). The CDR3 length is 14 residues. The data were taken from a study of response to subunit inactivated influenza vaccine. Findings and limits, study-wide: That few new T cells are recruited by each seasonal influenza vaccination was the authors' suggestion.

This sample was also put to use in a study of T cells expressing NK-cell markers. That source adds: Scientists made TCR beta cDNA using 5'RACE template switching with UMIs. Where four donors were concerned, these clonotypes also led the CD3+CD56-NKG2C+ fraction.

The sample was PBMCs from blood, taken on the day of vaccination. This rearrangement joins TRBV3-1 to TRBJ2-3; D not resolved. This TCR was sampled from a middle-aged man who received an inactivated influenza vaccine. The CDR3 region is CASSPEVLTDTQYF. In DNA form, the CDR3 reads TGTGCCAGCAGCCCTGAGGTTCTCACAGATACGCAGTATTTT.